A selection of T cell receptor beta chains follows, all from one sample in a study of blood T cell repertoires in COVID-19. The method was immunoSEQ multiplex PCR; TCRdb's version includes in-frame clones alone and lacks a portion of them. Of about 140,000 clones detected, roughly nine tenths appear once; the ten largest clones hold 1.5% to 2%. The sample comprised peripheral blood. The receptor set was obtained from a human donor in a cohort sampled during active COVID-19. CDR3s include the opening cysteine and the closing phenylalanine or tryptophan.

TRBV7-4	TRBJ2-3	CASSLALGELHTQYF
TRBV4-1	TRBJ1-5	CASSQEQGRNQPQHF
TRBV14	TRBJ1-2	CASSPTGGQGAPGYGYTF
TRBV5-6	TRBJ2-7	CASSLDFRGWNEQYF
TRBV11-2	TRBJ1-3	CASSLVTAGGNTIYF
TRBV6-6	TRBJ2-1	CASSYRTGVYEQFF
TRBV6-5	TRBJ2-1	CASSYLISSNEQFF
TRBV4-1	TRBJ1-5	CASSQGQGLQPQHF
TRBV10-1	TRBJ2-7	CASGQGLEQYF
TRBV2	TRBJ1-5	CASRRDRGLRQPQHF
TRBV19	TRBJ2-1	CASTGQNEQFF
TRBV19	TRBJ1-5	CASGTGGGSNQPQHF
TRBV18	TRBJ2-7	CASSEQGAAYEQYF
TRBV19	TRBJ1-6	CASSIGGLSLNSPLHF
TRBV30	TRBJ1-2	CASDLKGANYGYTF
TRBV27	TRBJ1-5	CASSFAGSNQPQHF
TRBV6-5	TRBJ2-5	CASSYSGQGVETQYF
TRBV4-3	TRBJ2-1	CASSQLNNEQFF